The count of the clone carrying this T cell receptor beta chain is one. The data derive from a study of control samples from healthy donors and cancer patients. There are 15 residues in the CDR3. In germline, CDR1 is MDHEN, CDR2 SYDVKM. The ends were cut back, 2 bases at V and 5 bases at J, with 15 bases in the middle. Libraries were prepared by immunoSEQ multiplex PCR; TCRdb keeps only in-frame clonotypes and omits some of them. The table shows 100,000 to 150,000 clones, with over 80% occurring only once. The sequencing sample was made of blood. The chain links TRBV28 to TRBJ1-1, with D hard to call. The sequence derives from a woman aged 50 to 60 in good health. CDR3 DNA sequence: TGTGCCAGCAGTTTAGGGCCGGGCCGCGGGACTGAAGCTTTCTTT. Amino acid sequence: CASSLGPGRGTEAFF. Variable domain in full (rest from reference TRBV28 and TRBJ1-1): DVKVTQSSRYLVKRTGEKVFLECVQDMDHENMFWYRQDPGLGLRLIYFSYDVKMKEKGDIPEGYSVSREKKERFSLILESASTNQTSMYLCASSLGPGRGTEAFFGQGTRLTVV.